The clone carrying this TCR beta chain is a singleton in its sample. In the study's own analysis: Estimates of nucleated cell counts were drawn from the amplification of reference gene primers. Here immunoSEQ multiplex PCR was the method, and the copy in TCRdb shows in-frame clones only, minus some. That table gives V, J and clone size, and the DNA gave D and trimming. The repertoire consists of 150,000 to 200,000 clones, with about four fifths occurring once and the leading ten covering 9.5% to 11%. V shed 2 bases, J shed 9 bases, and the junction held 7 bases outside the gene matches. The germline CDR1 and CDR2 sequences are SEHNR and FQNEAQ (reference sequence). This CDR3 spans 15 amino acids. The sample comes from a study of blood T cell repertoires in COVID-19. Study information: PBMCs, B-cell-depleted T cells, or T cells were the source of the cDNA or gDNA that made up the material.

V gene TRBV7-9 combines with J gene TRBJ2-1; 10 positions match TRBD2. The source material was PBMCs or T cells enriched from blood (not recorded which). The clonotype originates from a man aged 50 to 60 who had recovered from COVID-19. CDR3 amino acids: CASSLSLAGGIEQFF. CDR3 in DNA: TGTGCCAGCAGCTTAAGTTTAGCGGGAGGAATTGAGCAGTTCTTC.